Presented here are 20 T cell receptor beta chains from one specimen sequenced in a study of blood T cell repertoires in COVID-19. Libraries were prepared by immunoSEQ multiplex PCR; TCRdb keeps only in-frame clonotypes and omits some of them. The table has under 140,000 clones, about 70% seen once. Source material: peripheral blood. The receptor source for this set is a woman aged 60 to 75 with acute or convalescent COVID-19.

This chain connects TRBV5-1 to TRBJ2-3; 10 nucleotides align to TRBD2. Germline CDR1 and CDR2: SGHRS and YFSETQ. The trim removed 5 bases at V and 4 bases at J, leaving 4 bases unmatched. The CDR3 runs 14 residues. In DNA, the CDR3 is TGCGCCAGCAGTCCTAGCGGGGGTTCAGATACGCAGTATTTT. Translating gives CASSPSGGSDTQYF.

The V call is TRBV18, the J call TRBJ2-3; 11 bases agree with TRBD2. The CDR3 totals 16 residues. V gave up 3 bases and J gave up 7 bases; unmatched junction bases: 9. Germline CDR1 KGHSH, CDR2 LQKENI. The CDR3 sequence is CASSPTSGGLSNTQYF. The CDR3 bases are TGTGCCAGCTCACCTACTAGCGGGGGTCTTTCTAATACGCAGTATTTT.

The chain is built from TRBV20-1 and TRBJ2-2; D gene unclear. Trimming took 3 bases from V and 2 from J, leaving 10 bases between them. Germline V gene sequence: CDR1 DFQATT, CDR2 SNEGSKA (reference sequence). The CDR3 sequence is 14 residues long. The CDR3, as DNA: TGCAGTGCTAGTCGAGCATCAAACACCGGGGAGCTGTTTTTT. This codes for CSASRASNTGELFF.

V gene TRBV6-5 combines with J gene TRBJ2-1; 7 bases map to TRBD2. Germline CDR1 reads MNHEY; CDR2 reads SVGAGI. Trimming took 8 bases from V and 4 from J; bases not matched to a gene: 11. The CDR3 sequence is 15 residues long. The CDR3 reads CASVVWEGKYNEQFF. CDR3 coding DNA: TGTGCCAGCGTCGTCTGGGAGGGGAAATACAATGAGCAGTTCTTC.

Written as DNA, the CDR3 is TGTGCCAGCAGCTCCAGCAAGACAGGGGGCGGCTACACCTTC. Translating gives CASSSSKTGGGYTF. The rearrangement uses TRBV7-9 and TRBJ1-2; TRBD1 aligns across 10 bases. The germline V gene encodes CDR1 SEHNR and CDR2 FQNEAQ (reference sequence). The junction had 7 bases not matched to a gene; V was cut back by 4 bases and J by 8 bases. The CDR3 extends over 14 amino acids.

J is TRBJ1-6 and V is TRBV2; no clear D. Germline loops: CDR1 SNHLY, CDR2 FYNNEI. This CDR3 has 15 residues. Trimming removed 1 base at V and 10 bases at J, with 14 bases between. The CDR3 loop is CASSEGGVPVSPLHF. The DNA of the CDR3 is TGTGCCAGCAGTGAAGGCGGGGTCCCTGTCTCACCCCTCCACTTT. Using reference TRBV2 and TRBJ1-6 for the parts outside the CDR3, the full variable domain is EPEVTQTPSHQVTQMGQEVILRCVPISNHLYFYWYRQILGQKVEFLVSFYNNEISEKSEIFDDQFSVERPDGSNFTLKIRSTKLEDSAMYFCASSEGGVPVSPLHFGNGTRLTVT.

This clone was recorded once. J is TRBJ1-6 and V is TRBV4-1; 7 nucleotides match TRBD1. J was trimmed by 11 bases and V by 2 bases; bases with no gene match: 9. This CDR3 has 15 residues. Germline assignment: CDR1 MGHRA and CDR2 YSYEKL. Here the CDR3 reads CASSQFGGGLAPLHF. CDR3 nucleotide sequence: TGCGCCAGCAGCCAATTTGGAGGGGGCCTTGCACCCCTCCACTTT.

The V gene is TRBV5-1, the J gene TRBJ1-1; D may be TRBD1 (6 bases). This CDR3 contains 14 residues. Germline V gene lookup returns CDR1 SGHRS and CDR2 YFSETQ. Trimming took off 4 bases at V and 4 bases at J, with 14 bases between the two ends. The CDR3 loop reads CASSPRGLGTEAFF. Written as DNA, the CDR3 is TGCGCCAGCAGCCCGCGGGGGCTCGGCACTGAAGCTTTCTTT.

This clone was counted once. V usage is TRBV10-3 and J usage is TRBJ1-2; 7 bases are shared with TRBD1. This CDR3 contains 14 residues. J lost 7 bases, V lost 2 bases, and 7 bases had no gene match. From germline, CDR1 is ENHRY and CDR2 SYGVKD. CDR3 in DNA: TGTGCCATCAGTGAGAGGGACAGTACGGGTGGCTACACCTTC. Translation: CAISERDSTGGYTF.

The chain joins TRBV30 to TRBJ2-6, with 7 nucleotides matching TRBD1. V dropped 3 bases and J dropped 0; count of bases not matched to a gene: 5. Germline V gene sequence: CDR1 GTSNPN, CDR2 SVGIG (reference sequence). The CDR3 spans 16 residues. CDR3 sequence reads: CAWSTGVYSGANVLTF. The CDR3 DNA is TGTGCCTGGAGCACAGGGGTGTACTCTGGGGCCAACGTCCTGACTTTC.

CDR3 DNA sequence: TGTGCCGCCACGAGGAGCGGGAACTCCCAAGAGACCCAGTACTTC. This codes for CAATRSGNSQETQYF. The chain uses TRBV30 and TRBJ2-5, with 7 bases identical to TRBD2. This CDR3 contains 15 residues. V shed 8 bases and J 1 base; nucleotides not matched to a gene: 13. Germline V gene lookup returns CDR1 GTSNPN and CDR2 SVGIG (reference sequence).

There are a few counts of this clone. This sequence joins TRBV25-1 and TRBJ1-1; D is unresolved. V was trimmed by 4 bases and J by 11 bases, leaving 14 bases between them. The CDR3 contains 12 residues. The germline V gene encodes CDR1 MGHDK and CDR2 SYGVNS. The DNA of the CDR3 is TGTGCCAGCAGTGGAAACCAGCGGAGGGCTTTCTTT. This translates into CASSGNQRRAFF.

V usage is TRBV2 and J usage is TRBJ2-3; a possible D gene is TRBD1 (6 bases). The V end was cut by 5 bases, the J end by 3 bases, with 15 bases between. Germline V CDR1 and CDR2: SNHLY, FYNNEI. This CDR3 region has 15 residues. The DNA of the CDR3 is TGTGCCAGCAGTTTACAGGGAGTTGGGACAGATACGCAGTATTTT. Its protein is CASSLQGVGTDTQYF.

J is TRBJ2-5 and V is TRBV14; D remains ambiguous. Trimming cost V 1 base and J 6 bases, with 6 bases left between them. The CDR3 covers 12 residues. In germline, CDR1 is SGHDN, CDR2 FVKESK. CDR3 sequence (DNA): TGTGCCAGCAGCCAAGTTTCCAAGACCCAGTACTTC. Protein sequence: CASSQVSKTQYF.

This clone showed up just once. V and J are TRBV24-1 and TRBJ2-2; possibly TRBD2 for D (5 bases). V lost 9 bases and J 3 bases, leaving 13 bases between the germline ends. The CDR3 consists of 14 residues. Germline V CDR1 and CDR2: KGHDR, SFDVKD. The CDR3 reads CATHGGSDTGELFF. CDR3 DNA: TGTGCCACCCACGGCGGGTCGGACACCGGGGAGCTGTTTTTT.

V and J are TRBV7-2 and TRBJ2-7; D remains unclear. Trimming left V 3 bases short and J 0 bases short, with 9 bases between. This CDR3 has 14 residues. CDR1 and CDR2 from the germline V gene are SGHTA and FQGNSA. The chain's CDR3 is CASSFSHSSYEQYF. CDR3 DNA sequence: TGTGCCAGCAGCTTTAGCCATAGCTCCTACGAGCAGTACTTC.

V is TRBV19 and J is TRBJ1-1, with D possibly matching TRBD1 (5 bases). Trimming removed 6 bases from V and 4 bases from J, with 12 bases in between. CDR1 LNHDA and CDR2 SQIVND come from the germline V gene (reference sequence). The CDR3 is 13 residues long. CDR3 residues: CASSLGGGTEAFF. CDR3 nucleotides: TGTGCCAGTAGCCTCGGGGGGGGCACTGAAGCTTTCTTT.

The CDR3 nucleotides are TGTGCCAGCAGCCCGGGTGGCAGTAGAAATTCACCCCTCCACTTT. It codes for CASSPGGSRNSPLHF. The chain joins TRBV7-3 to TRBJ1-6; no definite D call. The CDR3 spans 15 residues. Germline assignment: CDR1 SGHTA and CDR2 FQGTGA. V was trimmed by 5 bases and J by 7 bases, leaving 15 bases between them.

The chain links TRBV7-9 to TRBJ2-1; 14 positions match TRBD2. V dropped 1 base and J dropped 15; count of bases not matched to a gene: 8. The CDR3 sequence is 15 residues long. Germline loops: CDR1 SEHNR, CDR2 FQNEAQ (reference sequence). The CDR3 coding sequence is TGTGCCAGCAGCTTAGAGGAGACTAGCGGGGGGGCCCGGTTCTTC. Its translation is CASSLEETSGGARFF.

The CDR3 coding sequence is TGCGCCAGCAGCTTGGGGCTAGCGGGGAGGAATGAGCAGTTCTTC. This translates into CASSLGLAGRNEQFF. The chain has TRBV5-1 and TRBJ2-1; TRBD2 aligns across 9 bases. J gave up 7 bases and V 0 bases, and 5 bases lay outside the gene matches. The CDR3 loop spans 15 amino acids. Looked up from germline, CDR1 is SGHRS and CDR2 is YFSETQ.